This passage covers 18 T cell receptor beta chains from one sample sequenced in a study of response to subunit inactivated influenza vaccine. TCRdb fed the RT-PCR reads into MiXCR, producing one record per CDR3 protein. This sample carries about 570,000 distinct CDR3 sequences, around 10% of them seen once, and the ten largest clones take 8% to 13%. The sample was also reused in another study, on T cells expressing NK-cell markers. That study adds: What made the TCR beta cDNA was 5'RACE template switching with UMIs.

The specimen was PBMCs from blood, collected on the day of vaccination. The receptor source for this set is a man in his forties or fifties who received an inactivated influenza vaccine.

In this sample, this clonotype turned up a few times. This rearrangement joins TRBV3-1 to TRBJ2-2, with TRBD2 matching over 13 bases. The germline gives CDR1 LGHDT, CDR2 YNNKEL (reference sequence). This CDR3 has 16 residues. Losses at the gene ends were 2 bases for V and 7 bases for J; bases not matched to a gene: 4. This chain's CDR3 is CASSQRTSGSIGELFF. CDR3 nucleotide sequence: TGTGCCAGCAGCCAAAGGACTAGCGGGAGTATCGGGGAGCTGTTTTTT. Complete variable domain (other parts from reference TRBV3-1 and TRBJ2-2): DTAVSQTPKYLVTQMGNDKSIKCEQNLGHDTMYWYKQDSKKFLKIMFSYNNKELIINETVPNRFSPKSPDKAHLNLHINSLELGDSAVYFCASSQRTSGSIGELFFGEGSRLTVL.

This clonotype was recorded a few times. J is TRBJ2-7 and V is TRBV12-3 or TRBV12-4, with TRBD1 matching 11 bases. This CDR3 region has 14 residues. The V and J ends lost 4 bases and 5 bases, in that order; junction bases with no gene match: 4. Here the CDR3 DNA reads TGTGCCAGCAGTTATGGACAGGGGGCCAACGAGCAGTACTTC. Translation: CASSYGQGANEQYF.

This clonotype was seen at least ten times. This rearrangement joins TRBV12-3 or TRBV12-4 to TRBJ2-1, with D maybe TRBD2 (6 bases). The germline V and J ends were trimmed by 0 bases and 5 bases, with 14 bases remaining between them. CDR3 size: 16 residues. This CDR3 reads CASSLAPLASHNEQFF. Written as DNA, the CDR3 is TGTGCCAGCAGTTTAGCCCCGCTAGCGTCACACAATGAGCAGTTCTTC.

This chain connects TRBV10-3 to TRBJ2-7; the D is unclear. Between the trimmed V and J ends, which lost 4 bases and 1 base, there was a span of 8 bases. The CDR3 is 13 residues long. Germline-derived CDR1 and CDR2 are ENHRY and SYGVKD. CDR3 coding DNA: TGTGCCATCAGTGTGTCAGAATCCTACGAGCAGTACTTC. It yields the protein CAISVSESYEQYF.

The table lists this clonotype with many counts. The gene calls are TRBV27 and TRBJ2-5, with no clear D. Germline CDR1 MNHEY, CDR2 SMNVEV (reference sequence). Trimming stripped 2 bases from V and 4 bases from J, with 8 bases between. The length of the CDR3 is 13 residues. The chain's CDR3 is CASSLRVLETQYF. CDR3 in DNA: TGTGCCAGCAGTTTAAGGGTTCTAGAGACCCAGTACTTC.

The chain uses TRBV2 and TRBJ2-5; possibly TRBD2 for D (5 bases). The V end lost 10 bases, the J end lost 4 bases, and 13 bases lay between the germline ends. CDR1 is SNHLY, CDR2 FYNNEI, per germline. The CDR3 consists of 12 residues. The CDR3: CANTRERETQYF. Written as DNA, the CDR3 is TGTGCCAACACTAGAGAAAGAGAGACCCAGTACTTC.

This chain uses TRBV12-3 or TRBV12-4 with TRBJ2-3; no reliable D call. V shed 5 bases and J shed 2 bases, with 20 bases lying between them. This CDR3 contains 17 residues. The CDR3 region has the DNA TGTGCCAGCAGTCCATCCCCCGTCCGCCTCTACACAGATACGCAGTATTTT. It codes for CASSPSPVRLYTDTQYF.

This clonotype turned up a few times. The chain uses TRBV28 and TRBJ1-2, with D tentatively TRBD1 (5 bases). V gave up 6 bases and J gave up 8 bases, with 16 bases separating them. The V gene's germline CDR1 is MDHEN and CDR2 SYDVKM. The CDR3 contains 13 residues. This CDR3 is CASSSPGGVGYTF. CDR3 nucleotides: TGTGCCAGCAGCTCCCCTGGGGGGGTGGGCTACACCTTC.

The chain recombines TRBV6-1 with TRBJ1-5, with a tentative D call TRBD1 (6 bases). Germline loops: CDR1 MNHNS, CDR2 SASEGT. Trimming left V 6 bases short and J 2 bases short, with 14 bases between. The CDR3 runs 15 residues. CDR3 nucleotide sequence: TGTGCCAGCAGCCCGGGGGCGGGAGGCAATCAGCCCCAGCATTTT. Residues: CASSPGAGGNQPQHF.

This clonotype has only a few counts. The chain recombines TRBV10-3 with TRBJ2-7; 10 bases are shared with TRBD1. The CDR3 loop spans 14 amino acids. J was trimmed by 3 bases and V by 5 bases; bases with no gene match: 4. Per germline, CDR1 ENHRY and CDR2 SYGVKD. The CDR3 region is CAISRTGGFYEQYF. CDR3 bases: TGTGCCATCAGTAGGACAGGGGGATTCTACGAGCAGTACTTC.

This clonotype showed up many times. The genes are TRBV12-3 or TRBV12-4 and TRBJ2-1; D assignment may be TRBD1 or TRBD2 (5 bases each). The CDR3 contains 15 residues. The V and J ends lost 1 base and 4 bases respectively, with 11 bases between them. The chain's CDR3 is CASSLGGAEYNEQFF. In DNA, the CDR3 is TGTGCCAGCAGTTTAGGAGGGGCCGAGTACAATGAGCAGTTCTTC.

CDR3 residues: CASSQGHYYEQYF. The CDR3 region has the DNA TGTGCCAGCAGCCAAGGACATTACTACGAGCAGTACTTC. The chain carries TRBV3-1 and TRBJ2-7; unclear D gene. V lost 1 base, J lost 3 bases, and 7 bases lay in between. This CDR3 is 13 amino acids long. Germline-derived CDR1 and CDR2 are LGHDT and YNNKEL (reference sequence).

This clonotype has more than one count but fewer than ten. The CDR3 reads CASHTSGRWNEQFF. CDR3 nucleotide sequence: TGTGCCAGCCATACTAGCGGGAGGTGGAATGAGCAGTTCTTC. The chain combines TRBV12-3 or TRBV12-4 with TRBJ2-1, with 12 bases that match TRBD2. The CDR3 contains 14 residues. V shed 8 bases, J shed 7 bases, and the junction held 6 bases outside the gene matches.

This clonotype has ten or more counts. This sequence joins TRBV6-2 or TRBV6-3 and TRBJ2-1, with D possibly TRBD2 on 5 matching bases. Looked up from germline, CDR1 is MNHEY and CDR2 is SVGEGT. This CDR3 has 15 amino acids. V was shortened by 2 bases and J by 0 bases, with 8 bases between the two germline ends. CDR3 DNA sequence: TGTGCCAGCAGTTACGGGAGAAACTCCTACAATGAGCAGTTCTTC. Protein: CASSYGRNSYNEQFF.

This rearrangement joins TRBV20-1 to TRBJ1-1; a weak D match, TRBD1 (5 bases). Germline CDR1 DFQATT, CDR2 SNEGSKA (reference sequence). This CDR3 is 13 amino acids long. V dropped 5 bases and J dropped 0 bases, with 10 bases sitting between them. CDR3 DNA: TGCAGTGCTGCCGGGACGTTGAACACTGAAGCTTTCTTT. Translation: CSAAGTLNTEAFF.

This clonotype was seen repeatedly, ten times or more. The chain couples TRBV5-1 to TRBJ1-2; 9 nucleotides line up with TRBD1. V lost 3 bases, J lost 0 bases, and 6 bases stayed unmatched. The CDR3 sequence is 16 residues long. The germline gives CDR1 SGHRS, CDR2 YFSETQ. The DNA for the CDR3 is TGCGCCAGCAGCTGGGGACAGGGCTCAGCTAACTATGGCTACACCTTC. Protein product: CASSWGQGSANYGYTF.

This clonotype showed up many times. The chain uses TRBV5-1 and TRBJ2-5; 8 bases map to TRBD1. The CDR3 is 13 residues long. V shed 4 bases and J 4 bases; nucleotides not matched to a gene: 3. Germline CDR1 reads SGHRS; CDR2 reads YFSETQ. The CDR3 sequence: CASSQGTGETQYF. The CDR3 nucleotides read TGCGCCAGCAGCCAAGGGACAGGAGAGACCCAGTACTTC.

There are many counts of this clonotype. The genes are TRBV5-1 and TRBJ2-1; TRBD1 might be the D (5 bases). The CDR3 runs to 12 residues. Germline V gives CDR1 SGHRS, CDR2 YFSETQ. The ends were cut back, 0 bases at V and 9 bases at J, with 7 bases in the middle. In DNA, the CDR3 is TGCGCCAGCAGCTTGGAGGGGATTGAGCAGTTCTTC. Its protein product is CASSLEGIEQFF.